Shown below are 16 T cell receptor beta chains from a single sample sequenced in a study of PD-L1 blockade in urothelial cancer. Sequencing used immunoSEQ multiplex PCR; TCRdb keeps in-frame clones, though not all of them. The data show about 100,000 clones, 91% seen once. The sequencing used PBMCs, collected around atezolizumab (anti-PD-L1) treatment. Source of these receptors: an elderly woman with urothelial cancer.

This clone qualifies as medium-sized (0.01 to 0.1%). The gene calls are TRBV27 and TRBJ1-2; D possibly corresponds to TRBD1 (6 bases). The length of the CDR3 is 14 residues. Trimming removed 2 bases from V and 4 bases from J, with 11 bases in between. Germline V gives CDR1 MNHEY, CDR2 SMNVEV (reference sequence). DNA for the CDR3: TGTGCCAGCAGTTTAGGGCCCAGGGGCTATGGCTACACCTTC. Residues: CASSLGPRGYGYTF.

The J gene is TRBJ1-1, the V gene TRBV19; D not resolved. Trimming shortened V by 5 bases and J by 5 bases, and 12 bases separated the two germline ends. The CDR3 is 13 residues long. The germline V gene has CDR1 LNHDA and CDR2 SQIVND (reference sequence). CDR3 amino acids: CASSPVRSTEAFF. DNA of the CDR3: TGTGCCAGTAGTCCAGTAAGGAGTACTGAAGCTTTCTTT.

This clone came up once. This chain joins TRBV7-9 and TRBJ1-1, with 8 bases fitting TRBD1. V lost 1 base to trimming and J lost 4 bases; unmatched junction nucleotides: 5. The germline V gene has CDR1 SEHNR and CDR2 FQNEAQ (reference sequence). This CDR3 is 15 amino acids long. Here the CDR3 DNA reads TGTGCCAGCAGCTTAGAGGACAGGGATCTCACTGAAGCTTTCTTT. This gives the protein CASSLEDRDLTEAFF.

V and J are TRBV7-8 and TRBJ2-1, with 13 bases matching TRBD2. CDR1 SGHVS and CDR2 FQNEAQ come from the germline V gene. The trim removed 5 bases at V and 7 bases at J, leaving 8 bases unmatched. CDR3 length equals 16 residues. CDR3 residues: CASSLGTSGRGNEQFF. In nucleotides, the CDR3 is TGTGCCAGCAGCCTCGGAACTAGCGGGAGGGGGAATGAGCAGTTCTTC.

The rearrangement joins TRBV11-3 to TRBJ2-3; D uncertain. V lost 5 bases and J lost 2, with 8 bases in between. The CDR3 has 13 residues. From germline, CDR1 is SGHNT and CDR2 YENEEA. The CDR3 sequence: CASSPGSTDTQYF. The DNA for the CDR3 is TGTGCCAGCAGCCCCGGGTCCACAGATACGCAGTATTTT.

As DNA, the CDR3 is TGTGCCAGCAGTCCGAGGAGCAATCAGCCCCAGCATTTT. As protein: CASSPRSNQPQHF. The chain couples TRBV6-1 to TRBJ1-5; D remains ambiguous. This CDR3 spans 13 amino acids. Trimming left V 5 bases short and J 1 base short, with 6 bases between. Germline V gene data show CDR1 as MNHNS and CDR2 as SASEGT.

This clone was counted between two and nine times. The chain employs TRBV10-2 and TRBJ2-7, with 13 bases that match TRBD2. CDR1 is WSHSY and CDR2 is SAAADI in the germline V gene. The CDR3 totals 15 residues. V lost 8 bases, J lost 6 bases, and 10 bases stayed unmatched. In nucleotides, the CDR3 is TGCGCCAGCGGCGGACTAGCGGGAGAGGGGCTCGAGCAGTACTTC. The encoded protein is CASGGLAGEGLEQYF.

The chain carries TRBV5-1 and TRBJ2-7; weak D call: TRBD1 (6 bases). Per germline, CDR1 SGHRS and CDR2 YFSETQ. V lost 5 bases to trimming and J lost 5 bases, with 17 bases between them. CDR3 size: 14 residues. This CDR3 is CASRSNRAWDEQYF. The CDR3 DNA is TGCGCCAGCAGGTCTAACAGGGCTTGGGACGAGCAGTACTTC.

The rearrangement links TRBV19 to TRBJ2-1; the match to TRBD2 covers 13 bases. CDR3 length: 17 amino acids. The germline V gene encodes CDR1 LNHDA and CDR2 SQIVND (reference sequence). Trimming took 5 bases from V and 0 from J; bases not matched to a gene: 4. The CDR3 sequence is CASSRTSGRVSYNEQFF. For the CDR3, the DNA is TGTGCCAGTAGTCGGACTAGCGGGAGAGTCTCCTACAATGAGCAGTTCTTC.

The V gene is TRBV28, the J gene TRBJ1-1; TRBD1 matches at 9 bases. The CDR3 consists of 16 residues. Germline loops: CDR1 MDHEN, CDR2 SYDVKM. V was pared by 4 bases and J by 4 bases, with 10 bases of the junction left unmatched. CDR3 region: CASSSSTGQGGTEAFF. Written as DNA, the CDR3 is TGTGCCAGCAGTTCTAGTACGGGACAGGGAGGCACTGAAGCTTTCTTT.

The chain carries TRBV5-4 and TRBJ2-1; 9 bases line up with TRBD2. CDR3 length: 17 amino acids. Germline V gene sequence: CDR1 SGHNT, CDR2 YYREEE (reference sequence). After removal of 0 bases from V and 9 bases from J, the junction contained 13 bases not matched to a gene. CDR3 loop: CASSLGARGRVGGEQFF. As DNA, the CDR3 is TGTGCCAGCAGCTTGGGCGCCCGCGGGAGGGTAGGCGGTGAGCAGTTCTTC.

The rearrangement joins TRBV9 to TRBJ2-1; the match to TRBD2 covers 9 bases. Per germline, CDR1 SGDLS and CDR2 YYNGEE. V shed 1 base, J shed 7 bases, and the junction held 9 bases outside the gene matches. This CDR3 has 16 residues. The DNA for the CDR3 is TGTGCCAGCAGCGTAATGGGTAGCGGGAGTGGAAATGAGCAGTTCTTC. Its translation: CASSVMGSGSGNEQFF.

The V call is TRBV5-8, the J call TRBJ2-6; no clear D. V lost 0 bases, J lost 0 bases, and 10 bases lay in between. Germline-derived CDR1 and CDR2 are SGHTS and YDEGEE. The CDR3 runs 17 residues. In DNA, the CDR3 is TGTGCCAGCAGCTTGGTAGGAGATTCCTCTGGGGCCAACGTCCTGACTTTC. This translates into CASSLVGDSSGANVLTF.

The genes are TRBV30 and TRBJ2-7; TRBD2 matches at 10 bases. V trimming: 2 bases; J trimming: 4 bases; junction bases outside the gene matches: 2. The length of the CDR3 is 13 residues. Germline lookup yields CDR1 GTSNPN and CDR2 SVGIG (reference sequence). CDR3 in amino acids: CAWSKTSGYEQYF. CDR3 bases: TGTGCCTGGAGTAAGACTAGCGGGTACGAGCAGTACTTC.

In its sample, this clone was seen once. The chain has TRBV30 and TRBJ1-2; D possibly corresponds to TRBD1 (6 bases). V dropped 0 bases and J dropped 4 bases, with 15 bases sitting between them. Per the germline V gene, CDR1 is GTSNPN and CDR2 is SVGIG (reference sequence). The CDR3 sequence is 15 residues long. The CDR3 protein is CAWSVPGQNFYGYTF. CDR3 DNA: TGTGCCTGGAGTGTACCGGGACAAAACTTCTATGGCTACACCTTC.

This clone has more than one count but fewer than ten. The J gene is TRBJ1-2, the V gene TRBV6-5; D unclear. The CDR3 has 13 amino acids. V dropped 5 bases and J dropped 5 bases, with 12 bases sitting between them. Per the germline V gene, CDR1 is MNHEY and CDR2 is SVGAGI. The CDR3 loop is CASSPTGWYGYTF. The CDR3 region has the DNA TGTGCCAGCAGTCCGACTGGGTGGTATGGCTACACCTTC.